The 7 T cell receptor beta chains in this list originate from one sample, sequenced in a study of cytomegalovirus exposure and HLA in healthy donors. The primer mix had 60 Vbeta and 13 Jbeta primers. Sequenced by immunoSEQ multiplex PCR; TCRdb stores in-frame clones only, minus some. This sample has some 120,000 clones, with about 9.4% found just once. The sequencing sample was made of PBMCs. Receptors originate from a woman in her 40s in good health and CMV-seropositive.

This clone has only a few counts. V is TRBV6-5 and J is TRBJ2-2; no reliable D call. Trimming cost V 1 base and J 4 bases, with 7 bases left between them. The CDR3 contains 14 residues. CDR1 MNHEY and CDR2 SVGAGI come from the germline V gene. The CDR3 spells CASSYWASTGELFF. The CDR3 nucleotides are TGTGCCAGCAGTTACTGGGCTTCCACCGGGGAGCTGTTTTTT.

This clone was observed a handful of times. The chain carries TRBV6-5 and TRBJ2-1; TRBD1 matches 7 bases. Germline CDR1 is MNHEY and CDR2 is SVGAGI. Germline trimming cut 6 bases from V and 1 base from J; bases unmatched to any gene: 6. The CDR3 is 15 amino acids. CDR3 coding DNA: TGTGCCAGCAGGCCCTCAGGGGGTTCCTACAATGAGCAGTTCTTC. Its translation is CASRPSGGSYNEQFF.

This clone was observed a handful of times. The chain is built from TRBV10-3 and TRBJ2-2; 9 bases line up with TRBD1. Trimming took 7 bases from V and 1 from J; bases not matched to a gene: 19. This CDR3 region has 20 residues. The germline V gene encodes CDR1 ENHRY and CDR2 SYGVKD. DNA of the CDR3: TGTGCCATCAACGGGGGCGTGGACAGGGGAATGAGTGAGAACACCGGGGAGCTGTTTTTT. Its protein is CAINGGVDRGMSENTGELFF.

This rearrangement joins TRBV18 to TRBJ2-2, with 9 bases aligning to TRBD1. Germline CDR1 reads KGHSH; CDR2 reads LQKENI. J gave up 1 base and V 1 base, and 4 bases lay outside the gene matches. This CDR3 is 17 amino acids long. This CDR3 reads CASSPRTGDKNTGELFF. CDR3 in DNA: TGTGCCAGCTCACCACGGACAGGGGACAAGAACACCGGGGAGCTGTTTTTT.

This clone was found a few times. The chain couples TRBV5-1 to TRBJ2-1; 12 bases line up with TRBD2. V shed 2 bases, J shed 4 bases, and the junction held 10 bases outside the gene matches. Germline CDR1 and CDR2: SGHRS and YFSETQ. The CDR3 is made up of 18 amino acids. The CDR3 protein is CASSFLQTSGGFYNEQFF. The CDR3 bases are TGCGCCAGCAGCTTTCTCCAAACTAGCGGGGGGTTTTACAATGAGCAGTTCTTC.

V gene TRBV5-4 combines with J gene TRBJ2-7, with TRBD2 as a possible D gene (6 bases). Germline assignment: CDR1 SGHNT and CDR2 YYREEE (reference sequence). V lost 0 bases to trimming and J lost 1 base, with 11 bases between them. The CDR3 consists of 15 residues. CDR3: CASSLGGEVSYEQYF. The CDR3 DNA reads as TGTGCCAGCAGCTTGGGGGGGGAGGTTTCCTACGAGCAGTACTTC.

The chain employs TRBV28 and TRBJ1-2; 7 positions match TRBD1. In germline, CDR1 is MDHEN, CDR2 SYDVKM. The CDR3 extends over 15 amino acids. Losses at the gene ends were 0 bases for V and 1 base for J; bases not matched to a gene: 2. This CDR3 is CASSLWGDSNYGYTF. DNA for the CDR3: TGTGCCAGCAGTTTATGGGGGGACAGTAACTATGGCTACACCTTC.